This T cell receptor (beta chain) is from a study of blood T cell repertoires in COVID-19. Exposed participants encountered a COVID-19 case during the 2 weeks preceding study entry. Clones were read by immunoSEQ multiplex PCR, and TCRdb kept only the in-frame ones, dropping some. In the table there are around 220,000 clones, 90% of which are singletons. The length of the CDR3 is 15 residues. V was pared by 2 bases and J by 5 bases, with 4 bases of the junction left unmatched. Germline CDR1 SGHTA, CDR2 FQGNSA. This chain connects TRBV7-2 to TRBJ2-1, with 9 bases fitting TRBD2. The clonotype comes from a young man who had been exposed to COVID-19. The sequenced sample was PBMCs or T cells enriched from blood (not recorded which). The chain's CDR3 is CASSLFGLANNEQFF. Here the CDR3 DNA reads TGTGCCAGCAGCTTATTTGGACTAGCGAACAATGAGCAGTTCTTC.